This T cell receptor (beta chain) was sequenced in a study of blood T cell repertoires in COVID-19 (TCRdb year 2020). Background for the entire study: Samples covering the acute and convalescent phases of COVID-19 were provided by collaborators in the United States, Italy and Spain. Where HLA class I and class II types were available, the types were taken from metadata supplied by the sample provider, not from assay-based typing. The repertoires were released in a freely available public database intended as a resource for research on the immune response to SARS-CoV-2. Samples were obtained from the ongoing ImmuneRACE study (first 160 participants) and from 1,200 or so subjects provided by 6 global collaborators. The prospective study material was composed of cDNA or gDNA derived from T cells, B-cell-depleted T cells, or PBMCs. The sample metadata nearly always contained a de-identified subject ID, COVID-19 status, age in years and sex. Subjects who had been exposed to COVID-19, were actively infected with it, or had recovered from it provided the deeply sampled blood TCRbeta repertoires that made up the dataset.

In the case of this clone: The antigen it recognizes is unknown. No clone much larger than this one lies a single base away; base qualities are absent.

Participants in the prospective study were enrolled through a virtual design, were aged roughly 18 to 100 years, and lived in under 25 United States geographic areas. In the prospective study, cohorts were assigned on the basis of participant-reported clinical history obtained from a screening survey and a study questionnaire. Recovered participants in ImmuneRACE Cohort 3 were defined as having two consecutive negative NP/OP PCR tests, clearance from a healthcare professional, or resolution of symptoms. Mobile phlebotomists in the prospective study collected whole blood, serum and a nasopharyngeal or oropharyngeal swab from every participant. Additional blood draws and questionnaires over an approximately two-month period could optionally be provided by prospective study participants. Before DNA extraction, blood samples from the prospective study were shipped at room temperature or frozen. TCRbeta CDR3 regions were amplified from genomic DNA using the immunoSEQ Assay, a bias-controlled multiplex PCR. The authors' pipeline ran thus. Within the assay, amplification of reference gene primers was used to estimate how many nucleated cells each sample contained. To quantify the absolute abundance of each unique TCRbeta CDR3 rearrangement, sequence reads were collapsed and filtered. For each sample, productive Simpson clonality was calculated as the square root of Simpson's diversity index over productive rearrangements. Imported from immuneACCESS, the table was reduced by TCRdb to in-frame sequences with V and J called. These copies leave out some clones; in studies compared against another copy, an unresolved V gene accounts for under half, and the cause of the remainder is not known. V, J and clone size were drawn from that table, and D and trimming were deduced from the DNA. The sample yields about 300,000 clones; around nine tenths were counted once. More than 0.95% of the sample belongs to the ten largest clones.

The CDR3 contains 14 residues, cysteine and phenylalanine counted. The read is trimmed to its CDR3 DNA, 42 bases read in frame from base 1. Sequences MDHEN (CDR1) and SYDVKM (CDR2) are obtained from the germline V gene. Study-wide findings and limitations: The amount of clinical and demographic metadata varied by source and participant and was provided uncurated.

Input material: PBMCs or T cells enriched from blood (not recorded which). The TCR sequence derives from a woman in her twenties or thirties who had recovered from COVID-19. The chain uses TRBV28 and TRBJ2-7; tentative D gene TRBD1, with 5 bases matching. The nucleotides are TGTGCATCCCAAGGTGCAGGGAACTCCTACGAGCAGTACTTC. This codes for CASQGAGNSYEQYF.